This is a list of T cell receptor beta chains from one sample in a study of response to subunit inactivated influenza vaccine. TCRdb reanalysed the RT-PCR reads using MiXCR and keeps one entry per CDR3 protein. This table holds around 790,000 distinct CDR3 sequences, approximately 22% found once. The material was PBMCs from blood, obtained roughly 5 days after vaccination. These receptors all come from a man aged 50 to 60 who received an inactivated influenza vaccine. The CDR3 runs from the conserved cysteine through the conserved F or W. D genes are given only for firm matches. Not all rows give a size; the values are once, few, many and, for expanded clones, a class.

TGTGCCAGCAGCTTGATTGGACGGACCGGGGAGCTGTTTTTT | CASSLIGRTGELFF | - | - | TRBJ2-2 | TRBV5-6
TGTGCCAGCAGTTACGGGACAGGGCGGTACACTGAAGCTTTCTTT | CASSYGTGRYTEAFF | TRBD1 | - | TRBJ1-1 | TRBV6-5
TGTGCCAGCAGGCCGGACAGGGGGCAGAGCACTGAAGCTTTCTTT | CASRPDRGQSTEAFF | TRBD1 | few | TRBJ1-1 | TRBV12-3/TRBV12-4
TGTGCCAGCAGCTGGCAGGGGGGCCCAGATACGCAGTATTTT | CASSWQGGPDTQYF | - | - | TRBJ2-3 | TRBV7-2
TGCGCCAGCGCCAACCCGGGACGGCACCAGTACTTC | CASANPGRHQYF | - | - | TRBJ2-7 | TRBV5-1
TGCAGTGCTAGACCGGGTCATATGAACACTGAAGCTTTCTTT | CSARPGHMNTEAFF | - | many | TRBJ1-1 | TRBV20-1
TGTGCCTGGAGTGTATCGAGGCTTCACACTGAAGCTTTCTTT | CAWSVSRLHTEAFF | - | - | TRBJ1-1 | TRBV30
TGTGCCAGCAGCCCCTTCGGAAGCTACTACGAGCAGTACTTC | CASSPFGSYYEQYF | - | - | TRBJ2-7 | TRBV7-2
TGTGCCAGCAGAGACGACTTAGGGGTTACAGATACGCAGTATTTT | CASRDDLGVTDTQYF | - | few | TRBJ2-3 | TRBV12-3/TRBV12-4
TGTGCCAGCAGCCTTACAGGGGGTTGGGAAGAGACCCAGTACTTC | CASSLTGGWEETQYF | TRBD1 | many | TRBJ2-5 | TRBV9
TGTGCCAGCAGCGAACTAGCGGCCACCGGGGAGCTGTTTTTT | CASSELAATGELFF | TRBD2 | - | TRBJ2-2 | TRBV7-2
TGTGCCAGCAGCGTAGGCAGTGGCTACACCTTC | CASSVGSGYTF | - | - | TRBJ1-2 | TRBV9
TGTGCCAGCAGTTGGACTAGCGGGGGAGGCACCGGGGAGCTGTTTTTT | CASSWTSGGGTGELFF | TRBD2 | few | TRBJ2-2 | TRBV12-3/TRBV12-4
TGTGCCAGCAGCCAGGGGGACAGGGGGCTCTCAGAAAAACTGTTTTTT | CASSQGDRGLSEKLFF | TRBD1 | - | TRBJ1-4 | TRBV4-2
TGTGCCAGCAGCTTCAACTCGAGGAGTTCCACAGATACGCAGTATTTT | CASSFNSRSSTDTQYF | - | - | TRBJ2-3 | TRBV7-9
TGTGCCAGCAGTTTTTCCAGCGGGACTAGCTCCTACGAGCAGTACTTC | CASSFSSGTSSYEQYF | TRBD2 | few | TRBJ2-7 | TRBV12-3/TRBV12-4
TGTGCCAGCAGCGTCACAGGGATCACAGATACGCAGTATTTT | CASSVTGITDTQYF | - | few | TRBJ2-3 | TRBV9
TGTGCCAGCAGCGCAGCCGGGACAGGCTTTCTTGGCTACACCTTC | CASSAAGTGFLGYTF | TRBD1 | once | TRBJ1-2 | TRBV5-6
TGTGCCAGCAGCCCACTAGCGGCTAGCACAGATACGCAGTATTTT | CASSPLAASTDTQYF | TRBD2 | few | TRBJ2-3 | TRBV7-9
TGCGCCAGCAGCCAACACGTAAATGACAATGAGCAGTTCTTC | CASSQHVNDNEQFF | - | - | TRBJ2-1 | TRBV4-1
TGTGCCAGCAGCACCCGGGACACGAAGCAAGAGACCCAGTACTTC | CASSTRDTKQETQYF | - | - | TRBJ2-5 | TRBV7-2
TGTGCCAGCAGCCCCCGACCGGAACGGGGAGGGACCCAGTACTTC | CASSPRPERGGTQYF | - | - | TRBJ2-5 | TRBV11-2
TGTGCCAGCAGCCGCGGGACTAGCGGAGAGTTTGGGACAGATACGCAGTATTTT | CASSRGTSGEFGTDTQYF | TRBD2 | - | TRBJ2-3 | TRBV7-3
TGTGCCAGCAGAGGGACTAGCGGGAACCCCTACGAGCAGTACTTC | CASRGTSGNPYEQYF | TRBD2 | few | TRBJ2-7 | TRBV6-2/TRBV6-3
TGTGCCAGCAGCCCGAGGGTATGGGGTAACACTGAAGCTTTCTTT | CASSPRVWGNTEAFF | - | many | TRBJ1-1 | TRBV9
TGCGCCAGCAGGACTAGCGGAGGAACTAATGAGCAGTTCTTC | CASRTSGGTNEQFF | TRBD2 | - | TRBJ2-1 | TRBV5-1
TGTGCCAGCAGCCAACTAGCGGGAGCCGCCGAGCAGTACTTC | CASSQLAGAAEQYF | TRBD2 | - | TRBJ2-7 | TRBV12-3/TRBV12-4
TGTGCCAGCACCGTCACGGCCCGCGGACCTAGCACAGATACGCAGTATTTT | CASTVTARGPSTDTQYF | - | few | TRBJ2-3 | TRBV28
TGTGCCAGCAGCTTAGCATCGGGGTCGAGCGAGCAGTACTTC | CASSLASGSSEQYF | - | few | TRBJ2-7 | TRBV7-2
TGTGCCAGCTCACCCCGGACAGGGGTGGGAGATACGCAGTATTTT | CASSPRTGVGDTQYF | TRBD1 | - | TRBJ2-3 | TRBV18
TGTGCCAGCAGCCTTCTAGCGGGAGCCGGGGAGCTGTTTTTT | CASSLLAGAGELFF | TRBD2 | - | TRBJ2-2 | TRBV2
TGTGCCAGCAGCTTGGCAGCCGGGACAGGGGCGGCAGATACGCAGTATTTT | CASSLAAGTGAADTQYF | TRBD1 | - | TRBJ2-3 | TRBV5-5
TGTGCCAGCAGAGCTAGCGGGAGGGTCTTTAAAAACATTCAGTACTTC | CASRASGRVFKNIQYF | TRBD2 | few | TRBJ2-4 | TRBV6-1
TGTGCCAGCAGCGCTTCCGCCGGACAGGGTTACAATGAGCAGTTCTTC | CASSASAGQGYNEQFF | TRBD1 | - | TRBJ2-1 | TRBV7-2
TGCGCCAGCAGTGAGTCAGGACCAAATCACTCCTACGAGCAGTACTTC | CASSESGPNHSYEQYF | - | many | TRBJ2-7 | TRBV10-1